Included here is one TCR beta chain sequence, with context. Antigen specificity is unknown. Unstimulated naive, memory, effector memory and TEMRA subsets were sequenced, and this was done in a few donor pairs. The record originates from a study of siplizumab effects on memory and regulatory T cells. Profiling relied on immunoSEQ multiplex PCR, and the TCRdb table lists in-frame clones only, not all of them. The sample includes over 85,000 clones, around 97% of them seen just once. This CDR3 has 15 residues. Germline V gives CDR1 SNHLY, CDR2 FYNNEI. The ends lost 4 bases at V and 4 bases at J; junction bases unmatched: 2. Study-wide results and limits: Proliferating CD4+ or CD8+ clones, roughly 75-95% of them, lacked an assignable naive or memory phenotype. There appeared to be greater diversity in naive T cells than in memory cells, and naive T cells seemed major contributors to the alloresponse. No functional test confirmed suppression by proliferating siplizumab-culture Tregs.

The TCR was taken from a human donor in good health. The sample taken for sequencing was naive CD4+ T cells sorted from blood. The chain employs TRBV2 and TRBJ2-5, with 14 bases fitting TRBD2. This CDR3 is CASSGLAGGSETQYF. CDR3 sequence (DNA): TGTGCCAGCAGTGGACTAGCGGGGGGGTCAGAGACCCAGTACTTC. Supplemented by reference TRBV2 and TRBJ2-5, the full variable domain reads EPEVTQTPSHQVTQMGQEVILRCVPISNHLYFYWYRQILGQKVEFLVSFYNNEISEKSEIFDDQFSVERPDGSNFTLKIRSTKLEDSAMYFCASSGLAGGSETQYFGPGTRLLVL.